This TCR beta chain came from a study of monozygotic twins with inflammatory bowel disease. This CDR3 comprises 20 residues. Germline CDR1 reads MNHEY; CDR2 reads SVGEGT. From its re-call of the 5' RACE reads, TCRdb lists each CDR3 protein once, without DNA. There are about 160,000 distinct CDR3 sequences in the sample, with roughly 7% held by the top ten. This receptor was identified in a human donor with ulcerative colitis or Crohn's disease, or a healthy co-twin of an affected twin (not recorded which). Sequenced sample: blood. The chain combines TRBV6-2 or TRBV6-3 with TRBJ2-3; TCRdb selects TRBD2, and the lack of DNA leaves this call unchecked. The CDR3 loop is CASSSGVPGSLGHRGDTQYF.